The present T cell receptor beta chain was sequenced within a study of T cells in Graves' hyperthyroidism and ophthalmopathy. Authors of the study amplified TCR beta CDR3 regions from RNA transcripts. The HTBI primer set served for first-round RT-PCR of the TCR CDR3. MiXCR was run by TCRdb on the multiplex PCR reads, yielding one entry per CDR3 protein. This table has a few hundred thousand distinct CDR3 sequences, about 20% appearing once. Study results and limitations: Blood held most thyroid clonotypes expanded above 0.001 frequency.

In its sample, this clonotype was seen once. Its specificity is unknown. The germline V gene has CDR1 SGHVS and CDR2 FNYEAQ. Germline trimming cut 5 bases from V and 6 bases from J; bases unmatched to any gene: 16. This CDR3 is 17 amino acids long. The V call is TRBV7-6, the J call TRBJ2-7; 10 positions agree with TRBD1. The sequenced sample consisted of blood. This TCR derives from a young man with Graves' ophthalmopathy. The CDR3 reads CASSPVAGQGTFGEQYF. The CDR3 DNA is TGTGCCAGCAGCCCAGTGGCGGGACAGGGGACCTTCGGCGAGCAGTACTTC.